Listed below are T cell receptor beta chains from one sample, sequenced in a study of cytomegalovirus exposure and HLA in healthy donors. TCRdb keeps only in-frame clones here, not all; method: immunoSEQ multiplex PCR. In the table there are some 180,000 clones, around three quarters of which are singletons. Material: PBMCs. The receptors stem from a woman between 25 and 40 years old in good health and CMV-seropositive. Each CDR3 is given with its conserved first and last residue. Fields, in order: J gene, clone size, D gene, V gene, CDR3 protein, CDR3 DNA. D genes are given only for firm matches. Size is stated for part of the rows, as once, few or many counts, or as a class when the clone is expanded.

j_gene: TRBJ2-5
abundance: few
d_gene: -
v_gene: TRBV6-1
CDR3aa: CASSEGPGQETQYF
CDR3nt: TGTGCCAGCAGTGAAGGGCCAGGCCAAGAGACCCAGTACTTC

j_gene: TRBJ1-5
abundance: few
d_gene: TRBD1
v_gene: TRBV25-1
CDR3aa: CASSQGGQPQHF
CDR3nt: TGTGCCAGCTCACAGGGGGGTCAGCCCCAGCATTTT

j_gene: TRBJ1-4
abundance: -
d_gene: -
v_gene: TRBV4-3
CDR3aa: CASSSGDELGEKLFF
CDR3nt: TGCGCCAGCAGCTCGGGGGACGAGTTAGGTGAAAAACTGTTTTTT

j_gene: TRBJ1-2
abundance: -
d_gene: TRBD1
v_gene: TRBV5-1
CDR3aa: CASSLGQGSHKYGYTF
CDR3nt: TGCGCCAGCAGCTTGGGACAGGGGAGCCATAAGTATGGCTACACCTTC

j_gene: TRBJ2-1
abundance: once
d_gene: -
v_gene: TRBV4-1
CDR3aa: CASSQFPQEQFF
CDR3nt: TGCGCCAGCAGCCAATTCCCCCAGGAGCAGTTCTTC

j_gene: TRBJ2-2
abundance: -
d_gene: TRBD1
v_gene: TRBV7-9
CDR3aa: CASSPPGQGYGGELFF
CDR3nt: TGTGCCAGCAGTCCACCGGGACAGGGGTATGGCGGGGAGCTGTTTTTT

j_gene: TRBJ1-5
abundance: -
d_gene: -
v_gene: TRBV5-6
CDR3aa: CASSQDRYNQPQHF
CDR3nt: TGTGCCAGCAGCCAGGACAGATACAATCAGCCCCAGCATTTT

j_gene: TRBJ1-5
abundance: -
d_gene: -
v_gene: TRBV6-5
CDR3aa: CASSYPRAQPQHF
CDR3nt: TGTGCCAGCAGTTACCCGAGGGCACAGCCCCAGCATTTT

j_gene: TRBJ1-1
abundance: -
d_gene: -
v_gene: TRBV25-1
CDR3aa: CASRDSGNTEAFF
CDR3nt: TGTGCCAGCAGGGACAGTGGGAACACTGAAGCTTTCTTT

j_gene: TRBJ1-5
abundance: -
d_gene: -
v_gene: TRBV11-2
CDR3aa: CASSFGGAYQPQHF
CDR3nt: TGTGCCAGCAGCTTTGGGGGCGCATACCAGCCCCAGCATTTT

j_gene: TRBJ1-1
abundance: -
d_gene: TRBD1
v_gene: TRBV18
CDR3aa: CASSLMTGTNTEAFF
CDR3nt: TGTGCCAGCTCGCTTATGACAGGGACAAACACTGAAGCTTTCTTT

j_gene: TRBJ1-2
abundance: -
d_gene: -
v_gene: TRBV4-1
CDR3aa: CASSQAILANYGYTF
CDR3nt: TGCGCCAGCAGCCAAGCGATCCTGGCCAACTATGGCTACACCTTC

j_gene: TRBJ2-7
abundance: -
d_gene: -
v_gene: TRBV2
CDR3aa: CASSEYYEQYF
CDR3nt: TGTGCCAGCAGTGAGTACTACGAGCAGTACTTC

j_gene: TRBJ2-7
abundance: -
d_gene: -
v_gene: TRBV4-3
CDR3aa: CASSQETADSYEQYF
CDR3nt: TGCGCCAGCAGCCAAGAGACAGCTGACTCCTACGAGCAGTACTTC

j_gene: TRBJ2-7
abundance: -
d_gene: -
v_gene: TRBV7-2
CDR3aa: CASSFTATYEQYF
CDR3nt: TGTGCCAGCAGCTTTACAGCTACCTACGAGCAGTACTTC

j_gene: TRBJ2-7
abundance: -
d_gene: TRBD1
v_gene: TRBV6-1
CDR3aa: CASSWDSTYEQYF
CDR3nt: TGTGCCAGCAGCTGGGACAGCACCTACGAGCAGTACTTC

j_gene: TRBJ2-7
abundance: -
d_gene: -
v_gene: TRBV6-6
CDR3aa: CASSYRDSTYEQYF
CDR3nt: TGTGCCAGCAGTTACCGAGACAGCACTTACGAGCAGTACTTC

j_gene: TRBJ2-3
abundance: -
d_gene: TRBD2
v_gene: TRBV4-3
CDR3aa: CASSQDASGSADTQYF
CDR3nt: TGCGCCAGCAGCCAAGACGCCAGCGGGAGTGCAGATACGCAGTATTTT

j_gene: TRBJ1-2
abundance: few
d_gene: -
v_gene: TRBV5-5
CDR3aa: CASSLELAGRQGIYGYTF
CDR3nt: TGTGCCAGCAGCTTGGAGTTGGCGGGACGGCAGGGCATATATGGCTACACCTTC

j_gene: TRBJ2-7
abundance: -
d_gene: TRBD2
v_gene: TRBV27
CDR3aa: CASSSKTSGVSYEQYF
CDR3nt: TGTGCCAGCAGTTCGAAGACTAGCGGGGTCTCCTACGAGCAGTACTTC

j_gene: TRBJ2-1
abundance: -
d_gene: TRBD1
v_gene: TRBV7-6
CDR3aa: CASSRPGQGWFF
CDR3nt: TGTGCCAGCAGCAGGCCGGGACAGGGCTGGTTCTTC

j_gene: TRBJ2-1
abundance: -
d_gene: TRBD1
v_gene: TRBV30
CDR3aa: CAWSIGDSSYNEQFF
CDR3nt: TGTGCCTGGAGTATAGGGGACAGCTCCTACAATGAGCAGTTCTTC

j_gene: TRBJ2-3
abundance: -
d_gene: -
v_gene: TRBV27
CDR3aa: CASSLSGEALGTDTQYF
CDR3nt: TGTGCCAGCAGTTTAAGTGGGGAGGCGTTGGGCACAGATACGCAGTATTTT

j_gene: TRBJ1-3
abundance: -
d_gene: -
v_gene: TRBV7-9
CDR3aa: CASNLLGGLSGNTIYF
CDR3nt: TGTGCCAGCAACTTACTGGGCGGGCTCTCTGGAAACACCATATATTTT

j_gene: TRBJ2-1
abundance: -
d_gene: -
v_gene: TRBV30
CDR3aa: CAWSVGDTPPYNEQFF
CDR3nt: TGTGCCTGGAGTGTAGGGGACACCCCCCCTTACAATGAGCAGTTCTTC

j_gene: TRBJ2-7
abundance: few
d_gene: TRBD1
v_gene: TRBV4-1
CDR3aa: CASSQRLLPGQGYEQYF
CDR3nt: TGCGCCAGCAGCCAAAGATTACTGCCGGGACAGGGTTACGAGCAGTACTTC

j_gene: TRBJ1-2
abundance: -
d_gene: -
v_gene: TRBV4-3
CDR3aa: CASSQGVRARNYGYTF
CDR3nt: TGCGCCAGCAGCCAGGGCGTCAGGGCCAGGAACTATGGCTACACCTTC

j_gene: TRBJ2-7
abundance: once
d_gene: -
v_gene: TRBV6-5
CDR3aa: CASSYSQGPEQYF
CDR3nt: TGTGCCAGCAGTTACTCTCAGGGGCCCGAGCAGTACTTC

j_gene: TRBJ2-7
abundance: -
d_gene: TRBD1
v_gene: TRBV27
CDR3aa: CASSRQGAAYEQYF
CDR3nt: TGTGCCAGCAGCAGACAGGGGGCCGCCTACGAGCAGTACTTC

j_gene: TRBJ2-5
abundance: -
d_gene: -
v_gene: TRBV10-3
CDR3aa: CAISEPSATQETQYF
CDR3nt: TGTGCCATCAGTGAACCTAGCGCGACACAAGAGACCCAGTACTTC

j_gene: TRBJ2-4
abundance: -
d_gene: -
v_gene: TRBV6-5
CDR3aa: CASSPRGRGDIQYF
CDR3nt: TGTGCCAGCAGTCCAAGGGGGCGGGGAGACATTCAGTACTTC

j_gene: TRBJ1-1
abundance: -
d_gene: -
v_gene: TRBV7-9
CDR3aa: CASSSPSGQARGTEAFF
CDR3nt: TGTGCCAGCAGCTCACCCTCTGGACAAGCAAGGGGCACTGAAGCTTTCTTT

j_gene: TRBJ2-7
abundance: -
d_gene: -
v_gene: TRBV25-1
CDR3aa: CASRPGGGAPYEQYF
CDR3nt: TGTGCCAGCAGACCCGGAGGAGGGGCGCCCTACGAGCAGTACTTC

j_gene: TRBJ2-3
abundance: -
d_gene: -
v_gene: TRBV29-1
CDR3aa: CSVGVEGPTDTQYF
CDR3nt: TGCAGCGTTGGCGTGGAGGGGCCCACAGATACGCAGTATTTT

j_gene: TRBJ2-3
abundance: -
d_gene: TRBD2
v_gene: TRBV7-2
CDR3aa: CASSLALAGNTQYF
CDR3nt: TGTGCCAGCAGCTTAGCCCTAGCGGGGAATACGCAGTATTTT

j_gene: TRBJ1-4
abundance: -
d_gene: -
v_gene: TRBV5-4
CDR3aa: CASSLALSGIQEKLFF
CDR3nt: TGTGCCAGCAGCTTGGCCCTCTCAGGGATCCAAGAAAAACTGTTTTTT

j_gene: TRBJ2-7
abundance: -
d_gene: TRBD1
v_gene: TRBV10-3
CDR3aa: CAISTDRGTYEQYF
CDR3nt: TGTGCCATCAGCACTGACAGGGGCACCTACGAGCAGTACTTC

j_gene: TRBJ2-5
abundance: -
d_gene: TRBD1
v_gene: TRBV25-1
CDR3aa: CASSGTGGWETQYF
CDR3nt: TGTGCCAGCAGTGGGACAGGGGGGTGGGAGACCCAGTACTTC

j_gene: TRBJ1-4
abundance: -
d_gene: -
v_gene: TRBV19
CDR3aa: CASSYGQKYEKLFF
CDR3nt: TGTGCCAGTAGTTATGGACAGAAATATGAAAAACTGTTTTTT

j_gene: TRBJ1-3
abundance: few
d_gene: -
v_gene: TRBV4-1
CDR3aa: CASSQGGGPNTIYF
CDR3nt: TGCGCCAGCAGCCAAGGTGGTGGGCCCAACACCATATATTTT

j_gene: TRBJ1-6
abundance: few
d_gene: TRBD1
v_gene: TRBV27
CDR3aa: CASSPTGVVSPLHF
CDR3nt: TGTGCCAGCAGTCCCACAGGGGTTGTTTCACCCCTCCACTTT

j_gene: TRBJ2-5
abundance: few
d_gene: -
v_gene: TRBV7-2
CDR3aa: CASSPPGVRETQYF
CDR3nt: TGTGCCAGCAGCCCCCCAGGCGTCAGGGAGACCCAGTACTTC

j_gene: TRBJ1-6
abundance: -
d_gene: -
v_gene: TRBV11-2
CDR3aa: CASSSGGGSSPLHF
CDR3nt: TGTGCCAGCAGCTCTGGAGGCGGAAGCTCACCCCTCCACTTT

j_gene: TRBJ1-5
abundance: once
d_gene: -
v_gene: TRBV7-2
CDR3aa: CASSFSRQIYQPQHF
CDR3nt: TGTGCCAGCAGCTTTAGTCGACAGATTTATCAGCCCCAGCATTTT

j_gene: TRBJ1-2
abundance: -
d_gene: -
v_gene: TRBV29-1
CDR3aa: CSTGVSVVGGSVEAGYTF
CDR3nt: TGCAGCACTGGTGTTTCCGTTGTGGGGGGGAGCGTAGAGGCCGGCTACACCTTC

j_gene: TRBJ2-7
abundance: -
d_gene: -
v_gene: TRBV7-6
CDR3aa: CASSSTGMADYEQYF
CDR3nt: TGTGCCAGCAGCTCAACAGGGATGGCGGACTACGAGCAGTACTTC

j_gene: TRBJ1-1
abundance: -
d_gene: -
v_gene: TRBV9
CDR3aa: CASSRVGPTGNTEAFF
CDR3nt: TGTGCCAGCAGCCGAGTAGGACCAACAGGGAACACTGAAGCTTTCTTT

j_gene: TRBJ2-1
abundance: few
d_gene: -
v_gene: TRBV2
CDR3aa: CASRRPGTHNEQFF
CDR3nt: TGTGCCAGCAGGAGACCCGGGACTCACAATGAGCAGTTCTTC

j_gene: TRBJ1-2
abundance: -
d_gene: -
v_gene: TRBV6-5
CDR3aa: CASSYSTREDGYTF
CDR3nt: TGTGCCAGCAGTTACTCGACTCGGGAGGATGGCTACACCTTC

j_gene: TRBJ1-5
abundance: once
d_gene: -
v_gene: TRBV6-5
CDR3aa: CASSYSARQPQHF
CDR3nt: TGTGCCAGCAGTTACTCGGCTCGTCAGCCCCAGCATTTT

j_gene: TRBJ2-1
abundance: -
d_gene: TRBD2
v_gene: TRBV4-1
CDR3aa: CASSQPTRTRYNEQFF
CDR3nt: TGCGCCAGCAGCCAACCGACCCGGACTAGATACAATGAGCAGTTCTTC

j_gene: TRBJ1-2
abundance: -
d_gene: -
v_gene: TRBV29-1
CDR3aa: CSVSQGGGYTF
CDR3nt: TGCAGCGTTTCCCAGGGTGGTGGCTACACCTTC

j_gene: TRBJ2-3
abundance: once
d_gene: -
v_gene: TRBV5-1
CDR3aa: CASRSAFDQYF
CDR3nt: TGCGCCAGCCGTAGCGCCTTCGACCAGTATTTT

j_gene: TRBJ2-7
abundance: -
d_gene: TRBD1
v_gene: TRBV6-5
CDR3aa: CASSYSGVQGYNEQYF
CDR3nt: TGTGCCAGCAGTTACTCGGGAGTACAGGGGTATAACGAGCAGTACTTC

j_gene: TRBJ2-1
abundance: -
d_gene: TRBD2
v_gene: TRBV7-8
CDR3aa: CASSSGTSSDYNEQFF
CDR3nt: TGTGCCAGCAGCTCCGGGACTAGCTCCGACTACAATGAGCAGTTCTTC

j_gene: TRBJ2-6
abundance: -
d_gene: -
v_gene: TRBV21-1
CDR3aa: CASSKERDRGSFAGANVLTF
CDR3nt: TGTGCCAGCAGCAAAGAGAGAGACAGGGGTAGCTTTGCTGGGGCCAACGTCCTGACTTTC

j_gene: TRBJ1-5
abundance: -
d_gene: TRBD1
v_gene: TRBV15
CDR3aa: CATSRVGGTGGNQPQHF
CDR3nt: TGTGCCACCAGCAGAGTGGGGGGGACAGGGGGCAATCAGCCCCAGCATTTT

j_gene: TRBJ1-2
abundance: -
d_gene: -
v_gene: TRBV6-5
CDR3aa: CASSFRGPAGGYTF
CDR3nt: TGTGCCAGCAGCTTCAGGGGCCCTGCCGGAGGCTACACCTTC